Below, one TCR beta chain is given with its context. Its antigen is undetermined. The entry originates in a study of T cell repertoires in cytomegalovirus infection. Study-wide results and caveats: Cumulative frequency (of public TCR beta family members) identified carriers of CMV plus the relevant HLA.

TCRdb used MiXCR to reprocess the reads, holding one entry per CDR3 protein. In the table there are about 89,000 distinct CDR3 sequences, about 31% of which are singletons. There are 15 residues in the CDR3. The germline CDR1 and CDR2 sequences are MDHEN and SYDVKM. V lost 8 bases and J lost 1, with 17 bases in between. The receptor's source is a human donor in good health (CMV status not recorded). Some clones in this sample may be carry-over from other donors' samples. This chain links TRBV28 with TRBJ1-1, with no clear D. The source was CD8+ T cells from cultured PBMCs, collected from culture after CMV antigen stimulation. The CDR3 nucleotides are TGTGCCAGCTCTGAGGGCTCAAGTGGGAACACTGAAGCTTTCTTT. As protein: CASSEGSSGNTEAFF.